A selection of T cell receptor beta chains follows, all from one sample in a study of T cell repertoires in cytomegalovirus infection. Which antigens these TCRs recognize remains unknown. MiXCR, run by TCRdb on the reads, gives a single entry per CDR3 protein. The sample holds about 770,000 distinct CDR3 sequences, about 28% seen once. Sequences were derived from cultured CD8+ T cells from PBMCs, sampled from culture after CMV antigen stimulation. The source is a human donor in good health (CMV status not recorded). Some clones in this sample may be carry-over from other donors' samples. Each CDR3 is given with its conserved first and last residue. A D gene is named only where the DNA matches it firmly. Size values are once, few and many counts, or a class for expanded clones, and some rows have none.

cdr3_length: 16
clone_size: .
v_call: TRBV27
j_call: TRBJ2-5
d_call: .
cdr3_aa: CASSLLRTASVETQYF
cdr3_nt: TGTGCCAGCAGTTTACTGAGGACGGCTTCGGTAGAGACCCAGTACTTC

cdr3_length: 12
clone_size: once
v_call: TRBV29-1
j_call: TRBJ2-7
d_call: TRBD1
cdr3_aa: CSAGTGDYEQYF
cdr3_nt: TGCAGCGCTGGGACAGGGGACTACGAGCAGTACTTC

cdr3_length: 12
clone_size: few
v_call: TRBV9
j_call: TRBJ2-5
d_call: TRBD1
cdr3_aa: CASQGTGETQYF
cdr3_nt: TGTGCCAGCCAAGGGACAGGAGAGACCCAGTACTTC

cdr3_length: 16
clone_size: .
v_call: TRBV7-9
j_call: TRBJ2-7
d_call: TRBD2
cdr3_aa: CASSSWRGGGTYEQYF
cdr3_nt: TGTGCCAGCAGCTCTTGGCGGGGGGGCGGGACCTACGAGCAGTACTTC

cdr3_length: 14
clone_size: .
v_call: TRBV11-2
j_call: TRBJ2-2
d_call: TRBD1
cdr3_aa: CASGGQGNTGELFF
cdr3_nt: TGTGCCAGCGGCGGACAGGGTAACACCGGGGAGCTGTTTTTT

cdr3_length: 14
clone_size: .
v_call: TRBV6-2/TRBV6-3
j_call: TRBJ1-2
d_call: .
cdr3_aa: CASSRSDILLGYTF
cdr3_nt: TGTGCCAGCAGTCGATCAGACATTCTCCTTGGCTACACCTTC

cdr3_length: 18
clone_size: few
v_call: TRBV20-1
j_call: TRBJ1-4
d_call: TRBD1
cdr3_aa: CSATPRGQGAQRGEKLFF
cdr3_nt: TGCAGTGCCACACCCCGGGGACAGGGGGCGCAAAGAGGCGAAAAACTGTTTTTT

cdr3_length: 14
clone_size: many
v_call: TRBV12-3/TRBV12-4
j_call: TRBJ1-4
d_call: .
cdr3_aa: CASSRSVSQEKLFF
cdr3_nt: TGTGCCAGCAGCCGTAGCGTCTCTCAGGAAAAACTGTTTTTT

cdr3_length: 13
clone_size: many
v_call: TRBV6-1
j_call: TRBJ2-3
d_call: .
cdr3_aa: CASSVRGADTQYF
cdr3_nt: TGTGCCAGCAGCGTCAGGGGGGCAGATACGCAGTATTTT

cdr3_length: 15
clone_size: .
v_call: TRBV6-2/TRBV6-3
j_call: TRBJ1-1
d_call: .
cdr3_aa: CASTGRGRVNTEAFF
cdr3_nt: TGTGCCAGCACAGGGCGAGGGAGGGTCAACACTGAAGCTTTCTTT